A selection of T cell receptor beta chains follows, all from one sample in a study of cytomegalovirus exposure and HLA in healthy donors. Using immunoSEQ multiplex PCR, the repertoire was profiled, and TCRdb retains in-frame clones only, with some absent. This sample yields fewer than 100,000 clones, of which around 81% are seen a single time; approximately 1.1% belongs to the top ten. The sequenced sample was PBMCs. Receptors were obtained from a male donor in good health and CMV-seronegative. The CDR3 runs from the conserved cysteine through the conserved F or W. Fields, in order: J gene, clone size, D gene, V gene, CDR3 DNA, CDR3 protein. D genes are given only for firm matches. Part of the rows lack a size; the others show once, few, many or a class for expanded clones.

j_call: TRBJ2-7
clone_size: NA
d_call: TRBD2
v_call: TRBV6-1
cdr3_nt: TGTGCCAGCAGGGAAGGACTAGCGGGCACCTACGAGCAGTACTTC
cdr3_aa: CASREGLAGTYEQYF

j_call: TRBJ1-1
clone_size: NA
d_call: TRBD1
v_call: TRBV19
cdr3_nt: TGTGCCAGTAGTATAGTTCCTTACCGGACAGGGATAGTGCCTGAAGCTTTCTTT
cdr3_aa: CASSIVPYRTGIVPEAFF

j_call: TRBJ1-6
clone_size: once
d_call: NA
v_call: TRBV6-5
cdr3_nt: TGTGCCAGCAGTTACGACAGTTTATATAATTCACCCCTCCACTTT
cdr3_aa: CASSYDSLYNSPLHF

j_call: TRBJ1-2
clone_size: few
d_call: NA
v_call: TRBV2
cdr3_nt: TGTGCCAGCAGCAGGGACACCTGGGACTATGGCTACACCTTC
cdr3_aa: CASSRDTWDYGYTF

j_call: TRBJ2-5
clone_size: NA
d_call: NA
v_call: TRBV27
cdr3_nt: TGTGCCAGCAGTTTGAACTCGCCGGGTTCGGGGACCCAGTACTTC
cdr3_aa: CASSLNSPGSGTQYF

j_call: TRBJ1-5
clone_size: few
d_call: NA
v_call: TRBV2
cdr3_nt: TGTGCCAGCAGTGAATTTCAGGGGTGGGTTCAGCCCCAGCATTTT
cdr3_aa: CASSEFQGWVQPQHF

j_call: TRBJ2-2
clone_size: NA
d_call: TRBD1
v_call: TRBV4-3
cdr3_nt: TGCGCCAGCAGCCTGACGACAGGGGACCCCGCGAACACCGGGGAGCTGTTTTTT
cdr3_aa: CASSLTTGDPANTGELFF

j_call: TRBJ1-6
clone_size: NA
d_call: NA
v_call: TRBV13
cdr3_nt: TGTGCCAGCAGCCAGGCGGGGTTGCCCCTCAACTTT
cdr3_aa: CASSQAGLPLNF

j_call: TRBJ2-5
clone_size: NA
d_call: NA
v_call: TRBV5-4
cdr3_nt: TGTGCCAGCAGCACCTCTAGCGTAGTAGAGACCCAGTACTTC
cdr3_aa: CASSTSSVVETQYF

j_call: TRBJ2-7
clone_size: NA
d_call: NA
v_call: TRBV25-1
cdr3_nt: TGTGCCAGCAGTGACCCCGGGACTTCGCCGTTCCACGAGCAGTACTTC
cdr3_aa: CASSDPGTSPFHEQYF

j_call: TRBJ2-3
clone_size: NA
d_call: NA
v_call: TRBV27
cdr3_nt: TGTGCCAGCAGTCACCCCTATACAGATACGCAGTATTTT
cdr3_aa: CASSHPYTDTQYF

j_call: TRBJ2-5
clone_size: NA
d_call: NA
v_call: TRBV7-2
cdr3_nt: TGTGCCAGCAGCTTCCGGGGAGAGACCCAGTACTTC
cdr3_aa: CASSFRGETQYF

j_call: TRBJ1-3
clone_size: few
d_call: NA
v_call: TRBV19
cdr3_nt: TGTGCCAGTAGTACCTCGGGGAGCTCTGGAAACACCATATATTTT
cdr3_aa: CASSTSGSSGNTIYF

j_call: TRBJ1-3
clone_size: NA
d_call: NA
v_call: TRBV10-3
cdr3_nt: TGTGCCATGCTGGACAGCTCTGGAAACACCATATATTTT
cdr3_aa: CAMLDSSGNTIYF

j_call: TRBJ1-1
clone_size: NA
d_call: NA
v_call: TRBV29-1
cdr3_nt: TGCAGCGTTGGGATCCAGGATAGGGCTTTCTTT
cdr3_aa: CSVGIQDRAFF

j_call: TRBJ1-2
clone_size: NA
d_call: TRBD1
v_call: TRBV5-1
cdr3_nt: TGCGCCAGCAGCCCGGAGGGGGCGCCTTTCTATGGCTACACCTTC
cdr3_aa: CASSPEGAPFYGYTF

j_call: TRBJ2-7
clone_size: NA
d_call: TRBD2
v_call: TRBV9
cdr3_nt: TGTGCCAGCAGCCCCCGACTAGCGGTGAACTACGAGCAGTACTTC
cdr3_aa: CASSPRLAVNYEQYF

j_call: TRBJ2-3
clone_size: NA
d_call: NA
v_call: TRBV5-1
cdr3_nt: TGCGCCAGCAGCTTGATACCAGGGTCGGATACGCAGTATTTT
cdr3_aa: CASSLIPGSDTQYF

j_call: TRBJ1-2
clone_size: NA
d_call: TRBD1
v_call: TRBV27
cdr3_nt: TGTGCCAGCAGTTTAGGGCGGACAGGGCTGAGGGGAAATGGCTACCCCTTC
cdr3_aa: CASSLGRTGLRGNGYPF

j_call: TRBJ2-5
clone_size: NA
d_call: TRBD1
v_call: TRBV7-2
cdr3_nt: TGTGCCAGCAGCTTAGCTTACGGGACAGGGGTTATGGAGACCCAGTACTTC
cdr3_aa: CASSLAYGTGVMETQYF

j_call: TRBJ1-1
clone_size: NA
d_call: TRBD1
v_call: TRBV4-2
cdr3_nt: TGTGCCAGCAGCCAAATCCCGGGACAGGGCCACACTGAAGCTTTCTTT
cdr3_aa: CASSQIPGQGHTEAFF

j_call: TRBJ1-1
clone_size: NA
d_call: NA
v_call: TRBV4-3
cdr3_nt: TGCGCCAGCAGCCAAGATTCCCGGAGTCCTGAAGCTTTCTTT
cdr3_aa: CASSQDSRSPEAFF

j_call: TRBJ2-2
clone_size: NA
d_call: TRBD1
v_call: TRBV7-8
cdr3_nt: TGTGCCAGCAGCTTAGGTCACAGGGGGCGCACCGGGGAGCTGTTTTTT
cdr3_aa: CASSLGHRGRTGELFF

j_call: TRBJ1-3
clone_size: few
d_call: NA
v_call: TRBV4-3
cdr3_nt: TGCGCCAGCAGCCAAGTTGGACAGGGAAACACCATATATTTT
cdr3_aa: CASSQVGQGNTIYF

j_call: TRBJ1-5
clone_size: NA
d_call: NA
v_call: TRBV21-1
cdr3_nt: TGTGCCAGCAGCAAATCCCCCCCCGGGACATGCCCAAGGATAGGGGATCAGCCCCAGCATTTT
cdr3_aa: CASSKSPPGTCPRIGDQPQHF

j_call: TRBJ1-4
clone_size: NA
d_call: NA
v_call: TRBV13
cdr3_nt: TGCGCCAGCAGCTTAGCTGAGGCCACAAATGAAAAACTGTTTTTT
cdr3_aa: CASSLAEATNEKLFF

j_call: TRBJ2-7
clone_size: NA
d_call: TRBD1
v_call: TRBV5-1
cdr3_nt: TGCGCCAGCAGCTCCTGGGGGGGACAGGGGAACTACGAGCAGTACTTC
cdr3_aa: CASSSWGGQGNYEQYF

j_call: TRBJ1-5
clone_size: NA
d_call: NA
v_call: TRBV30
cdr3_nt: TGTGCCTGGAGCCCAGGGGCTCAGCCCCAGCATTTT
cdr3_aa: CAWSPGAQPQHF

j_call: TRBJ2-2
clone_size: few
d_call: NA
v_call: TRBV7-9
cdr3_nt: TGTGCCAGCAGCTTAGTCGGGGGGGAGCTGTTTTTT
cdr3_aa: CASSLVGGELFF

j_call: TRBJ1-1
clone_size: NA
d_call: NA
v_call: TRBV12-1
cdr3_nt: TGTGCCAGCAGCTTTGCGGTCACGGCAGGCAGGGTAATAAACACTGAAGCTTTCTTT
cdr3_aa: CASSFAVTAGRVINTEAFF

j_call: TRBJ2-5
clone_size: NA
d_call: TRBD2
v_call: TRBV12-5
cdr3_nt: TGTGCTAGTGGTCCCCGGGCTAGCGGGGGGGTAGGAGAGACCCAGTACTTC
cdr3_aa: CASGPRASGGVGETQYF

j_call: TRBJ1-3
clone_size: NA
d_call: NA
v_call: TRBV6-4
cdr3_nt: TGTGCCAGCAGTGAGTCATTTGGAAACACCATATATTTT
cdr3_aa: CASSESFGNTIYF

j_call: TRBJ1-1
clone_size: NA
d_call: NA
v_call: TRBV6-5
cdr3_nt: TGTGCCAGCAGAAAACCAGACAGGAACACTGAAGCTTTCTTT
cdr3_aa: CASRKPDRNTEAFF

j_call: TRBJ1-1
clone_size: NA
d_call: NA
v_call: TRBV19
cdr3_nt: TGTGCCAGTAGTATAGAAGCCTCGGGGAGAGCTTTCTTT
cdr3_aa: CASSIEASGRAFF

j_call: TRBJ2-7
clone_size: NA
d_call: TRBD1
v_call: TRBV2
cdr3_nt: TGTGCCAGCAGTTCGGACAGGGAGAACGAGCAGTACTTC
cdr3_aa: CASSSDRENEQYF

j_call: TRBJ2-3
clone_size: few
d_call: NA
v_call: TRBV7-9
cdr3_nt: TGTGCCAGCAGCGCTGGACAGCCCAGGACAGATACGCAGTATTTT
cdr3_aa: CASSAGQPRTDTQYF

j_call: TRBJ2-5
clone_size: NA
d_call: TRBD2
v_call: TRBV9
cdr3_nt: TGTGCCAGCAGCGTCGGGGGGGGGCTGGAGACCCAGTACTTC
cdr3_aa: CASSVGGGLETQYF

j_call: TRBJ1-1
clone_size: NA
d_call: TRBD1
v_call: TRBV6-5
cdr3_nt: TGTGCCAGCAAAACCGACAGGGAAGCCACTGAAGCTTTCTTT
cdr3_aa: CASKTDREATEAFF

j_call: TRBJ2-7
clone_size: few
d_call: TRBD1
v_call: TRBV7-6
cdr3_nt: TGTGCCAGCAGCTTAGCCGCAGGGGGCGAGCAGTACTTC
cdr3_aa: CASSLAAGGEQYF

j_call: TRBJ1-1
clone_size: once
d_call: NA
v_call: TRBV11-3
cdr3_nt: TGTGCCAGCAGCTCCCGCGGGGACCGGACTGAAGCTTTCTTT
cdr3_aa: CASSSRGDRTEAFF

j_call: TRBJ2-1
clone_size: NA
d_call: TRBD1
v_call: TRBV19
cdr3_nt: TGTGCCAGTACCCATCGGACAGGGTGGAATGAGCAGTTCTTC
cdr3_aa: CASTHRTGWNEQFF